These T cell receptor beta chains were read from a single sample in a study of regulatory T cells in long-lasting Graves disease. TCRdb independently ran MiXCR on the multiplex PCR reads; one entry per CDR3 protein. The sample holds some 410,000 distinct CDR3 sequences, about 15% seen once. These data also formed part of another study, on T cells in Graves' hyperthyroidism and ophthalmopathy.

The sequences come from peripheral blood mononuclear cells (PBMCs), collected at new diagnosis, from a patient treated with antithyroid drugs. The receptor source for this set is a woman aged 25 to 39 with Graves disease. The CDR3 runs from the conserved cysteine through the conserved F or W. The D gene is left open where the match is weak. Expanded clones are given a class, and other clones once, few, many or no size at all.

J gene | D gene | clone size | V gene | CDR3 protein | CDR3 DNA
TRBJ2-7 | NA | NA | TRBV6-5 | CASSYPLDGRYEQYF | TGTGCCAGCAGTTACCCACTTGACGGCCGCTACGAGCAGTACTTC
TRBJ2-7 | NA | many | TRBV20-1 | CSAPQGIEQYF | TGCAGTGCTCCACAGGGTATCGAGCAGTACTTC
TRBJ2-3 | TRBD2 | many | TRBV5-1 | CASSGKLAGVTDTQYF | TGCGCCAGCAGCGGCAAACTAGCGGGAGTCACAGATACGCAGTATTTT
TRBJ1-4 | TRBD1 | few | TRBV19 | CASSARQGRDEKLFF | TGTGCCAGTAGTGCCCGACAGGGACGGGATGAAAAACTGTTTTTT
TRBJ2-1 | TRBD1 | few | TRBV10-3 | CAIFSGQGSNEQFF | TGTGCCATCTTTTCCGGACAGGGAAGCAATGAGCAGTTCTTC
TRBJ2-5 | NA | many | TRBV6-2/TRBV6-3 | CASCTGVGTQYF | TGTGCCAGCTGTACGGGAGTTGGGACCCAGTACTTC
TRBJ2-1 | NA | few | TRBV9 | CASSSRDTTYNEQFF | TGTGCCAGCAGCAGCCGGGACACCACCTACAATGAGCAGTTCTTC
TRBJ2-3 | TRBD2 | NA | TRBV29-1 | CSVGLAGESTDTQYF | TGCAGCGTTGGACTAGCGGGAGAAAGCACAGATACGCAGTATTTT
TRBJ1-5 | NA | many | TRBV6-1 | CANSRAGAYSNQPQHF | TGTGCCAACTCGCGTGCGGGGGCTTATAGCAATCAGCCCCAGCATTTT
TRBJ2-7 | NA | many | TRBV29-1 | CSVGDGSYEQYF | TGCAGCGTTGGGGACGGCTCCTACGAGCAGTACTTC
TRBJ2-2 | NA | few | TRBV18 | CASSPFGTGELFF | TGTGCCAGCTCACCCTTTGGCACCGGGGAGCTGTTTTTT
TRBJ2-5 | NA | few | TRBV18 | CASSPPVGNQETQYF | TGTGCCAGCTCACCACCGGTCGGAAACCAAGAGACCCAGTACTTC
TRBJ2-7 | NA | many | TRBV28 | CASQGSYSTYEQYF | TGTGCCAGCCAGGGGAGCTACAGTACCTACGAGCAGTACTTC
TRBJ2-5 | TRBD1 | NA | TRBV5-1 | CASSWTGGQETQYF | TGCGCCAGCAGCTGGACAGGGGGGCAAGAGACCCAGTACTTC
TRBJ1-3 | TRBD1 | once | TRBV4-1 | CASSQEGSAQGTNTIYF | TGCGCCAGCAGCCAAGAAGGTAGTGCACAGGGGACAAACACCATATATTTT
TRBJ2-1 | NA | few | TRBV24-1 | CATSGGVDAPYNEQFF | TGTGCCACCAGTGGGGGCGTCGACGCACCCTACAATGAGCAGTTCTTC
TRBJ2-1 | NA | NA | TRBV27 | CASSSPRTRVNEQFF | TGTGCCAGCAGTTCTCCTAGAACCCGGGTCAATGAGCAGTTCTTC
TRBJ1-1 | NA | NA | TRBV28 | CASSHYSIFDTEAFF | TGTGCCAGCAGCCATTATAGTATTTTCGACACTGAAGCTTTCTTT
TRBJ1-2 | NA | few | TRBV5-1 | CASSLFPGYGYTF | TGCGCCAGCAGCTTGTTCCCGGGCTATGGCTACACCTTC
TRBJ2-1 | TRBD2 | NA | TRBV3-1 | CASSGLANLIDVGNNEQFF | TGTGCCAGCAGCGGACTAGCGAATCTTATTGACGTTGGGAACAATGAGCAGTTCTTC
TRBJ2-1 | NA | few | TRBV19 | CASSMDYQVSNEQFF | TGTGCCAGTAGTATGGACTACCAGGTATCCAATGAGCAGTTCTTC
TRBJ2-3 | NA | NA | TRBV14 | CASSPNHFWYGQYF | TGTGCCAGCAGCCCTAATCACTTCTGGTACGGGCAGTATTTT